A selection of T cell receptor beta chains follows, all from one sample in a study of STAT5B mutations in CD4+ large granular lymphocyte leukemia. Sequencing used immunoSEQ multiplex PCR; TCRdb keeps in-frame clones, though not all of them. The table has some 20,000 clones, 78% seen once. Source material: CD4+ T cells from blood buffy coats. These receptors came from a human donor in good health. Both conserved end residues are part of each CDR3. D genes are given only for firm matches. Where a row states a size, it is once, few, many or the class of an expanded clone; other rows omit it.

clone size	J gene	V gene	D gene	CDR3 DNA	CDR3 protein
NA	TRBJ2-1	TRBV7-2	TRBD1	TGTGCCAGCAGCCGGGACAGGGGAGCCAATGAGCAGTTCTTC	CASSRDRGANEQFF
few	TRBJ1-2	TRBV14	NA	TGTGCCAGCAGCCTACACCCCGGCTACACCTTC	CASSLHPGYTF
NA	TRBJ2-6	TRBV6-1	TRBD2	TGTGCCCTTGAGCGGGATGGGGCCAACGTCCTGACTTTC	CALERDGANVLTF
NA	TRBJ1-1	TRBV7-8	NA	TGTGCCAGCAGCTCCACAGGGAGATCAACCGGGAACACTGAAGCTTTCTTT	CASSSTGRSTGNTEAFF
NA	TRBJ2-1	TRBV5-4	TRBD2	TGTGCCAGCAGCCCGGGACTAGCGGGGGGCGGATCCTACAATGAGCAGTTCTTC	CASSPGLAGGGSYNEQFF
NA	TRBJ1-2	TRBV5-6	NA	TGTGCCAGCAGCTTGGGACCCTATGGCTACACCTTC	CASSLGPYGYTF
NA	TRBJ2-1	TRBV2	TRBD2	TGCCGCTCCAGCGGGGTTACTCACTACAATGAGCAGTTCTTC	CRSSGVTHYNEQFF
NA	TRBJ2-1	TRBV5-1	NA	TGCGCCAGCAGCTTGGACCGGACGGCGCAGTTCTTC	CASSLDRTAQFF
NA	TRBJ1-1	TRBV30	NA	TGTGCCTGGAGTTTGGGGGCACGCACTGAAGCTTTCTTT	CAWSLGARTEAFF
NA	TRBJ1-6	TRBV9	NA	TGTGCCAGCCACTCGGGGGTGGTGAATTCACCCCTCCACTTT	CASHSGVVNSPLHF
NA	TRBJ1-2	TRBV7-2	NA	TGTGCCAGCAGCTTAGAGTATCTCGGCTACACCTTC	CASSLEYLGYTF